These 27 T cell receptor beta chains originate from one sample sequenced in a study of blood T cell repertoires in COVID-19. Here immunoSEQ multiplex PCR was the method, and the copy in TCRdb shows in-frame clones only, minus some. The data contain 250,000 or so clones, about four fifths of them singletons. The sample consisted of peripheral blood. The receptors originated from a woman in her 70s with acute or convalescent COVID-19.

The chain recombines TRBV10-1 with TRBJ1-2; 7 bases are a match to TRBD1. The J segment lost 7 bases and the V segment lost 2 bases, leaving 4 bases of the junction unmatched. This CDR3 contains 13 residues. Germline V gene lookup returns CDR1 WNHNN and CDR2 SYGVQD (reference sequence). The CDR3 DNA reads TGCGCCAGCAGTGAGCAACAGGGGATTGGCTACACCTTC. Its protein product is CASSEQQGIGYTF.

The chain employs TRBV19 and TRBJ1-1, with 9 bases identical to TRBD1. Germline trimming cut 3 bases from V and 6 bases from J; bases unmatched to any gene: 11. Germline values: CDR1 LNHDA, CDR2 SQIVND (reference sequence). The CDR3 spans 16 residues. CDR3 sequence: CASSIGRTGVRAEAFF. CDR3 DNA: TGTGCCAGTAGTATCGGGCGGACAGGGGTCCGTGCTGAAGCTTTCTTT.

The rearrangement uses TRBV6-5 and TRBJ2-7, with 9 nucleotides matching TRBD1. V lost 0 bases to trimming and J lost 3 bases; unmatched junction nucleotides: 6. This CDR3 has 16 residues. Germline V CDR1 and CDR2: MNHEY, SVGAGI. CDR3 nucleotides: TGTGCCAGCAGTTACTCCGGGACAGGGTTAAACTACGAGCAGTACTTC. Translating gives CASSYSGTGLNYEQYF.

This chain connects TRBV29-1 to TRBJ1-1; D gene ambiguous. Trimming removed 4 bases at V and 2 bases at J, with 8 bases between. The germline gives CDR1 SQVTM, CDR2 ANQGSEA. CDR3 length: 12 residues. CDR3 in DNA: TGCAGCGTTGGTCAGAAAAACACTGAAGCTTTCTTT. Translation: CSVGQKNTEAFF.

This clone was observed once. The chain couples TRBV6-2 or TRBV6-3 to TRBJ1-1; D might be TRBD1 (5 bases). The CDR3 spans 16 residues. Looked up from germline, CDR1 is MNHEY and CDR2 is SVGEGT. Trimming stripped 2 bases from V and 0 bases from J, with 13 bases between. The CDR3 spells CASSYPSEGLNTEAFF. The CDR3 DNA is TGTGCCAGCAGTTACCCGTCGGAGGGGTTGAACACTGAAGCTTTCTTT.

The DNA for the CDR3 is TGTGCCAGCAGTTACTCCCTTTTACAGGGATTGGAGAACACTGAAGCTTTCTTT. Amino acid sequence: CASSYSLLQGLENTEAFF. The chain couples TRBV6-2 or TRBV6-3 to TRBJ1-1; D is perhaps TRBD1 (6 bases). This CDR3 contains 18 residues. Germline V gene sequence: CDR1 MNHEY, CDR2 SVGEGT. With 0 bases removed from V and 1 base from J, the gap between germline ends came to 18 bases.

This chain links TRBV29-1 with TRBJ1-2; 8 nucleotides match TRBD1. Per germline, CDR1 SQVTM and CDR2 ANQGSEA. V lost 0 bases to trimming and J lost 6 bases; unmatched junction nucleotides: 9. There are 15 residues in the CDR3. CDR3 region: CSVEDNWTGKNGYTF. CDR3 coding DNA: TGCAGCGTTGAAGATAACTGGACAGGGAAGAATGGCTACACCTTC.

This clone has just one count. CDR3 nucleotides: TGTGCCAGCAGCTTAGGGGTAGCGGGGGACACCGGGGAGCTGTTTTTT. It specifies CASSLGVAGDTGELFF. The rearrangement uses TRBV7-2 and TRBJ2-2; the match to TRBD2 covers 9 bases. The CDR3 is made up of 16 amino acids. Germline V gene lookup returns CDR1 SGHTA and CDR2 FQGNSA. The J segment lost 3 bases and the V segment lost 1 base, leaving 3 bases of the junction unmatched.

The chain combines TRBV6-5 with TRBJ2-7; D gene ambiguous. This CDR3 contains 13 residues. Germline V CDR1 and CDR2: MNHEY, SVGAGI. V shed 0 bases and J shed 3 bases, with 6 bases lying between them. The CDR3 reads CASSYSTSYEQYF. CDR3 DNA: TGTGCCAGCAGTTACTCAACCAGCTACGAGCAGTACTTC.

CDR3 protein: CASRQEMNTEAFF. The DNA for the CDR3 is TGTGCCAGCAGGCAAGAGATGAACACTGAAGCTTTCTTT. The chain employs TRBV27 and TRBJ1-1, with D unclear. Germline values: CDR1 MNHEY, CDR2 SMNVEV (reference sequence). V was trimmed by 6 bases and J by 0 bases, leaving 8 bases between them. The CDR3 spans 13 residues.

This sequence joins TRBV18 and TRBJ2-2, with TRBD1 as a possible D gene (5 bases). The CDR3 has 14 residues. Germline V gives CDR1 KGHSH, CDR2 LQKENI. V dropped 5 bases and J dropped 0 bases, with 7 bases sitting between them. CDR3 in DNA: TGTGCCAGCTCAGGGGCAGCGAACACCGGGGAGCTGTTTTTT. Protein: CASSGAANTGELFF.

The chain uses TRBV30 and TRBJ1-6; 9 positions agree with TRBD1. CDR1 is GTSNPN, CDR2 SVGIG, per germline (reference sequence). This CDR3 comprises 16 residues. V gave up 5 bases and J gave up 7 bases; unmatched junction bases: 12. CDR3 DNA sequence: TGTGCCTGGCGGGACAGGGAGAAGTTTGCCAATTCACCCCTCCACTTT. This codes for CAWRDREKFANSPLHF.

This chain links TRBV6-1 with TRBJ2-3; 9 nucleotides line up with TRBD2. The CDR3 extends over 16 amino acids. V was pared by 4 bases and J by 6 bases, with 11 bases of the junction left unmatched. CDR1 MNHNS and CDR2 SASEGT come from the germline V gene. The DNA for the CDR3 is TGTGCCAGCAGTGTATCGGGACTAGCCCCTGAGGATACGCAGTATTTT. This gives the protein CASSVSGLAPEDTQYF.

This clone appeared a single time. The V call is TRBV11-2, the J call TRBJ1-6, with D unclear. The CDR3 totals 12 residues. Deletions cut 3 bases from V and 8 bases from J, with 5 bases between. Per the germline V gene, CDR1 is SGHAT and CDR2 is FQNNGV. CDR3: CASSFPYSPLHF. The CDR3 coding sequence is TGTGCCAGCAGCTTCCCGTATTCACCCCTCCACTTT. The full variable domain, its missing parts supplied by reference TRBV11-2 and TRBJ1-6, is EAGVAQSPRYKIIEKRQSVAFWCNPISGHATLYWYQQILGQGPKLLIQFQNNGVVDDSQLPKDRFSAERLKGVDSTLKIQPAKLEDSAVYLCASSFPYSPLHFGNGTRLTVT.

The CDR3 here is CASSWGGRVNTEAFF. The DNA for the CDR3 is TGTGCCAGCAGCTGGGGGGGTAGGGTGAACACTGAAGCTTTCTTT. The chain recombines TRBV5-4 with TRBJ1-1, with a possible D match to TRBD1 (5 bases). The germline V gene has CDR1 SGHNT and CDR2 YYREEE (reference sequence). The V end lost 3 bases, the J end lost 0 bases, and 12 bases lay between the germline ends. This CDR3 has 15 amino acids.

V usage is TRBV12-3 or TRBV12-4 and J usage is TRBJ1-2; 8 positions match TRBD1. The CDR3 consists of 13 residues. With V trimmed by 6 bases and J by 8 bases, 8 bases remained unmatched. CDR3 bases: TGTGCCAGCAGGTTACAGGGGGTAGACGGCTACACCTTC. Encoded protein: CASRLQGVDGYTF.

CDR3 DNA sequence: TGTGCCAGCAGCTCCAGGGGTTCTTCATATGGCTACACCTTC. Encoded protein: CASSSRGSSYGYTF. The V call is TRBV3-1 (or the pseudogene TRBV3-2), the J call TRBJ1-2; D possibly corresponds to TRBD1 (6 bases). Per germline, CDR1 LGHDT and CDR2 YNNKEL (reference sequence). This CDR3 is built from 14 residues. Trimming removed 5 bases at V and 5 bases at J, with 15 bases between.

The V gene is TRBV6-2 or TRBV6-3, the J gene TRBJ2-1, with 13 bases aligning to TRBD2. V lost 5 bases, J lost 10 bases, and 11 bases stayed unmatched. Germline V lookup: CDR1 MNHEY, CDR2 SVGEGT. The CDR3 has 16 amino acids. CDR3 sequence (DNA): TGTGCCAGCAGTCCCTTTAGGACTAGCGGGGGAGGGGAGCAGTTCTTC. Translation: CASSPFRTSGGGEQFF.

The chain recombines TRBV27 with TRBJ2-2; D is ambiguous. The CDR3 runs to 13 residues. Germline lookup yields CDR1 MNHEY and CDR2 SMNVEV (reference sequence). V lost 6 bases and J lost 6, with 11 bases in between. Written as DNA, the CDR3 is TGTGCCAGCAGCGCTCTTAGCCCCGGGGAGCTGTTTTTT. The encoded protein is CASSALSPGELFF.

The chain has TRBV7-2 and TRBJ2-1; D remains ambiguous. CDR1 is SGHTA, CDR2 FQGNSA, per germline. The CDR3 contains 14 residues. Trimming pared 6 bases from V and 0 bases from J, leaving 9 bases between. CDR3 sequence reads: CASSVPNSYNEQFF. The CDR3 region has the DNA TGTGCCAGCAGTGTTCCCAACTCCTACAATGAGCAGTTCTTC.

This rearrangement joins TRBV10-3 to TRBJ2-2; D uncertain. The CDR3 runs to 16 residues. V was shortened by 0 bases and J by 0 bases, with 8 bases between the two germline ends. The germline gives CDR1 ENHRY, CDR2 SYGVKD. This chain's CDR3 is CAISESRPPNTGELFF. CDR3 DNA sequence: TGTGCCATCAGTGAGTCGAGGCCGCCGAACACCGGGGAGCTGTTTTTT.

This chain's CDR3 is CASSYGGNQPQHF. For the CDR3, the DNA is TGTGCCAGCAGTTACGGAGGGAATCAGCCCCAGCATTTT. This rearrangement joins TRBV6-5 to TRBJ1-5, with D hard to call. This CDR3 is built from 13 residues. The ends were cut back, 2 bases at V and 4 bases at J, with 6 bases in the middle. CDR1 and CDR2 from the germline V gene are MNHEY and SVGAGI.

CDR3 DNA: TGTGCCTGGAGTGGGGGGGGCCTCCGGGAGACCCAGTACTTC. This sequence encodes CAWSGGGLRETQYF. This chain uses TRBV30 with TRBJ2-5; D perhaps matches TRBD2 (7 bases). V lost 1 base, J lost 5 bases, and 14 bases lay in between. The CDR3 sequence is 14 residues long. Germline CDR1 reads GTSNPN; CDR2 reads SVGIG (reference sequence).

This rearrangement joins TRBV10-3 to TRBJ1-2, with D tentatively TRBD1 (5 bases). CDR1 is ENHRY, CDR2 SYGVKD, per germline. The CDR3 is 13 residues long. V lost 4 bases, J lost 4 bases, and 10 bases lay in between. CDR3 region: CAISATGVYGYTF. As DNA, the CDR3 is TGTGCCATCAGTGCCACGGGGGTCTATGGCTACACCTTC.

V is TRBV3-1 (or the pseudogene TRBV3-2) and J is TRBJ1-4; the D is unclear. CDR3 length: 13 residues. Trimming pared 1 base from V and 7 bases from J, leaving 7 bases between. Germline V gives CDR1 LGHDT, CDR2 YNNKEL (reference sequence). As DNA, the CDR3 is TGTGCCAGCAGCCAAGTAGAGAGTGAAAAACTGTTTTTT. Translation: CASSQVESEKLFF.

In this sample, this clone turned up once. The chain is built from TRBV2 and TRBJ2-2, with no clear D. Germline values: CDR1 SNHLY, CDR2 FYNNEI. This CDR3 is built from 15 residues. Trimming took 5 bases from V and 1 from J, leaving 11 bases between them. CDR3 sequence reads: CASSIVTVNTGELFF. CDR3 bases: TGTGCCAGCAGTATCGTCACGGTGAACACCGGGGAGCTGTTTTTT.

The chain uses TRBV5-1 and TRBJ1-1; no reliable D call. The CDR3 extends over 13 amino acids. V gave up 7 bases and J gave up 6 bases, with 16 bases separating them. The germline CDR1 and CDR2 sequences are SGHRS and YFSETQ. CDR3 in amino acids: CASSGSEVSEAFF. The CDR3 DNA follows: TGCGCCAGCTCCGGGTCGGAAGTCTCTGAAGCTTTCTTT.